Below are 11 T cell receptor beta chains sequenced from a single sample in a study of blood T cell repertoires in COVID-19. Profiling relied on immunoSEQ multiplex PCR, and the TCRdb table lists in-frame clones only, not all of them. The sample has some 210,000 clones; roughly 77% are singletons. What was sequenced was PBMCs or T cells enriched from blood (not recorded which). The receptors come from a man aged 35 to 55 who had recovered from COVID-19.

The chain carries TRBV15 and TRBJ1-4; the match to TRBD1 covers 9 bases. The V segment lost 1 base and the J segment 7 bases; nucleotides outside the gene matches: 4. The CDR3 runs 15 residues. The germline V gene has CDR1 LNHNV and CDR2 YYDKDF (reference sequence). The CDR3, as DNA: TGTGCCACCAGCAGAGGGGGACAGGGAAGTGAAAAACTGTTTTTT. It translates to CATSRGGQGSEKLFF.

The chain links TRBV19 to TRBJ1-5; a possible D gene is TRBD1 (5 bases). V was trimmed by 1 base and J by 1 base, leaving 8 bases between them. This CDR3 has 15 residues. Germline CDR1 LNHDA, CDR2 SQIVND (reference sequence). CDR3 residues: CASSIGQKSNQPQHF. The CDR3 DNA reads TGTGCCAGTAGTATAGGACAGAAAAGCAATCAGCCCCAGCATTTT.

This rearrangement joins TRBV3-1 (or the pseudogene TRBV3-2) to TRBJ2-7; 11 bases map to TRBD2. The CDR3 length is 15 residues. Germline values: CDR1 LGHDT, CDR2 YNNKEL (reference sequence). V was clipped by 3 bases and J by 7 bases; unmatched bases: 8. The CDR3 loop reads CASSHGTSGGGEQYF. As DNA, the CDR3 is TGTGCCAGCAGCCACGGGACTAGCGGAGGGGGAGAGCAGTACTTC.

This sequence joins TRBV19 and TRBJ1-4, with 10 bases matching TRBD1. Looked up from germline, CDR1 is LNHDA and CDR2 is SQIVND (reference sequence). The CDR3 has 16 amino acids. Trimming at V came to 5 bases and at J to 3 bases, leaving 6 bases not matched to a gene. Written as DNA, the CDR3 is TGTGCCAGTAGTGGCCGGGACAGGGGCCCTAATGAAAAACTGTTTTTT. Translating gives CASSGRDRGPNEKLFF.

This chain uses TRBV12-5 with TRBJ1-2; 9 bases match TRBD1. V was clipped by 4 bases and J by 1 base; unmatched bases: 19. This CDR3 is 20 amino acids long. CDR1 is LGHNT, CDR2 FRNRAP, per germline. In DNA, the CDR3 is TGTGCTAGTGGTTCTCCCCTATTACCCGGACAGGGGTTGGGTAACTATGGCTACACCTTC. Protein: CASGSPLLPGQGLGNYGYTF.

The chain recombines TRBV7-9 with TRBJ1-5, with D possibly matching TRBD1 (5 bases). Germline assignment: CDR1 SEHNR and CDR2 FQNEAQ (reference sequence). There are 12 residues in the CDR3. Trimming left V 7 bases short and J 5 bases short, with 9 bases between. As DNA, the CDR3 is TGTGCCAGCACCTCAGGGCATCAGCCCCAGCATTTT. The encoded protein is CASTSGHQPQHF.

This sequence joins TRBV4-1 and TRBJ1-2; 9 bases are a match to TRBD1. Trimming took 0 bases from V and 3 from J; bases not matched to a gene: 5. The CDR3 consists of 16 residues. Looked up from germline, CDR1 is MGHRA and CDR2 is YSYEKL. The DNA for the CDR3 is TGCGCCAGCAGCCAAGATTACGACAGGGGGGACTATGGCTACACCTTC. Residues: CASSQDYDRGDYGYTF.

This rearrangement joins TRBV4-2 to TRBJ2-7; no reliable D call. The germline V and J ends were trimmed by 0 bases and 3 bases, with 18 bases remaining between them. Germline CDR1 and CDR2: LGHNA and YNFKEQ. The CDR3 is made up of 17 amino acids. In DNA, the CDR3 is TGTGCCAGCAGCCAAGATCTACCGAACCGGTATTTCTACGAGCAGTACTTC. Its protein product is CASSQDLPNRYFYEQYF.

The rearrangement links TRBV6-2 or TRBV6-3 to TRBJ1-1; weak D call: TRBD1 (6 bases). Trimming pared 6 bases from V and 1 base from J, leaving 12 bases between. From germline, CDR1 is MNHEY and CDR2 SVGEGT. CDR3 length: 14 amino acids. CDR3 sequence (DNA): TGTGCCAGCAGCGATCCGGGACAGAACACTGAAGCTTTCTTT. It yields the protein CASSDPGQNTEAFF.

This chain connects TRBV10-2 to TRBJ1-2; 8 bases align to TRBD1. Germline values: CDR1 WSHSY, CDR2 SAAADI. This CDR3 has 14 residues. With 7 bases clipped from V and 2 bases from J, the junction kept 6 bases outside the gene matches. CDR3 protein: CASTWTGRNYGYTF. As DNA, the CDR3 is TGCGCCAGCACCTGGACAGGGAGAAACTATGGCTACACCTTC.

This sequence joins TRBV6-5 and TRBJ2-7, with D tentatively TRBD1 (5 bases). V lost 8 bases and J lost 1, with 18 bases in between. CDR1 is MNHEY, CDR2 SVGAGI, per germline. The CDR3 length is 15 residues. The CDR3 DNA reads as TGTGCCAGCGCCAGGGTCGGGTTCGGTTCCTACGAGCAGTACTTC. Translated: CASARVGFGSYEQYF.